This entry describes one TCR beta chain. Antigen: not known. Unmatched junction bases numbered 5, after V lost 4 bases and J lost 8 bases. From germline, CDR1 is SGHDT and CDR2 YYEEEE. This CDR3 spans 12 amino acids. These data belong to a study of PD-1 blockade in classical Hodgkin lymphoma. Turning to the study itself: Patients in the cohort were put on intravenous nivolumab, 3 mg/kg every 2 weeks. Points from the study as a whole: At C4D1, TCR diversity had climbed significantly for CD4+ cells, though not for CD8+ cells.

This table comes from immunoSEQ multiplex PCR, and its TCRdb copy is limited to in-frame clones, with some not included. The table records approximately 84,000 clones, roughly 90% of them present only once. Each patient experienced a relapse that followed autologous stem cell transplantation, and brentuximab vedotin exposure varied. The rearrangement joins TRBV5-6 to TRBJ2-7; 8 bases match TRBD1. The sequenced sample was peripheral blood mononuclear cells (PBMCs), obtained at baseline. The clonotype originates from a human donor with classical Hodgkin lymphoma. The CDR3 reads CASSVDRVQQYF. DNA of the CDR3: TGTGCCAGCAGCGTGGACAGGGTACAGCAGTACTTC.